This TCR beta chain was retrieved from a study of breast tumors, draining lymph nodes, adjacent tissues. With 0 bases clipped from V and 2 bases from J, the junction kept 4 bases outside the gene matches. The CDR3 sequence is 14 residues long. Per germline, CDR1 GTSNPN and CDR2 SVGIG (reference sequence). This clonotype has at least ten counts. Antigen specificity is unknown. TCRdb called the multiplex PCR reads again in MiXCR, with one record for every CDR3 protein. The sample carries 150,000 to 250,000 distinct CDR3 sequences, about 32% recorded once. Study findings and constraints: Findings are consistent with lymph node origin and intratumoral expansion of most tumor T cells.

The lymph nodes were axillary draining lymph nodes from breast cancer patients. The sample consisted of axillary lymph node tissue. This sequence was found in a female donor with breast cancer. Some clones in this sample may be carry-over from other donors' samples. The chain joins TRBV30 to TRBJ2-7; 7 bases line up with TRBD2. The CDR3 coding sequence is TGTGCCTGGAGTGTACGGCTAGCGGCCTACGAGCAGTACTTC. This translates into CAWSVRLAAYEQYF.